The following is a T cell receptor (beta chain) sequence with its context. Data came from immunoSEQ multiplex PCR; TCRdb stores just in-frame clones and leaves some out. Of about 1 million clones in the sample, around 75% were seen once. The sample comes from a study of shared clonotypes between healthy human individuals. The germline CDR1 and CDR2 sequences are SGDLS and YYNGEE. The length of the CDR3 is 15 residues. The trim removed 4 bases at V and 10 bases at J, leaving 11 bases unmatched. The receptor comes from a man younger than 35 in good health. V is TRBV9 and J is TRBJ1-6; 7 bases line up with TRBD1. Sequenced: memory CD4+ T cells sorted from blood. Subset given: CD45RA-negative fraction. CDR3 region: CASSHESRGYSPLHF. CDR3 in DNA: TGTGCCAGCAGCCATGAATCCAGGGGGTACTCACCCCTCCACTTT.